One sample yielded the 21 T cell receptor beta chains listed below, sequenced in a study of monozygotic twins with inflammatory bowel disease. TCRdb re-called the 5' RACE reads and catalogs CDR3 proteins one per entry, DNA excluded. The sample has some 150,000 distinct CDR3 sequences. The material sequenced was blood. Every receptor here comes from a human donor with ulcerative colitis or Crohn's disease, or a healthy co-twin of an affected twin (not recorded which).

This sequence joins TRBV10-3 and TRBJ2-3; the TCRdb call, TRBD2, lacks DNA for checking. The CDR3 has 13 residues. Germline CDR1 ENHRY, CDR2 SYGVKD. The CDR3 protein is CAISDGAGDTQYF.

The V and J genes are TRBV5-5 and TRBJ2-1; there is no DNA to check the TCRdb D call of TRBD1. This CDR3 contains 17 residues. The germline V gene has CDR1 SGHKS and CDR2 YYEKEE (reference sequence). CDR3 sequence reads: CASTLPTGAKSYNEQFF. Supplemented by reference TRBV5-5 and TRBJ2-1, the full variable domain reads DAGVTQSPTHLIKTRGQQVTLRCSPISGHKSVSWYQQVLGQGPQFIFQYYEKEERGRGNFPDRFSARQFPNYSSELNVNALLLGDSALYLCASTLPTGAKSYNEQFFGPGTRLTVL.

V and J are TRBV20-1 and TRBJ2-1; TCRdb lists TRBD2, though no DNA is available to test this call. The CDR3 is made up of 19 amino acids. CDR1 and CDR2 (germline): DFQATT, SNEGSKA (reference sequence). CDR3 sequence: CSARDTFHRLAGTYNEQFF.

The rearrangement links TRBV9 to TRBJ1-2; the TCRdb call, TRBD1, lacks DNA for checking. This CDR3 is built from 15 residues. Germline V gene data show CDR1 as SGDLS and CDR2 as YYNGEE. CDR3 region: CASSVFDRASYGYTF.

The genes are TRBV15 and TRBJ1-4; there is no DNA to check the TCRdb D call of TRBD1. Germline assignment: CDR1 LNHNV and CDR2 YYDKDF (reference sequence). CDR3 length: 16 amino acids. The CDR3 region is CATSRERGTFHEKLFF.

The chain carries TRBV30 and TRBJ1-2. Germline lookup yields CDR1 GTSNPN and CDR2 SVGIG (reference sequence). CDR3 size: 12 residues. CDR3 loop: CAWSGFNYGYTF.

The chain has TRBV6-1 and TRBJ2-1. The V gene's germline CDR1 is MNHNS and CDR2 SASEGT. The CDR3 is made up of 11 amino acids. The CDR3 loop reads CASSDINEQFF.

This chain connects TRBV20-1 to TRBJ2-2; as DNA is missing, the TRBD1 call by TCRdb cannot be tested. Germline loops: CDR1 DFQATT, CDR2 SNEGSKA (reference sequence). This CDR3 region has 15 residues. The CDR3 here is CSALNRDWGAGELFF.

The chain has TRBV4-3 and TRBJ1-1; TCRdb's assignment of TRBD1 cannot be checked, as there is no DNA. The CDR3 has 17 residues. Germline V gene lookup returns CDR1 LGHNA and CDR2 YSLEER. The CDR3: CASSPPIFGGENTEAFF.

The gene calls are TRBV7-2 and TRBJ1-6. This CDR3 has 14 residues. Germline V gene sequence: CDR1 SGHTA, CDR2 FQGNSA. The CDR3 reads CASSLLGWDSPLHF. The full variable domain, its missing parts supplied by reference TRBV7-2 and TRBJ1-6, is GAGVSQSPSNKVTEKGKDVELRCDPISGHTALYWYRQSLGQGLEFLIYFQGNSAPDKSGLPSDRFSAERTGGSVSTLTIQRTQQEDSAVYLCASSLLGWDSPLHFGNGTRLTVT.

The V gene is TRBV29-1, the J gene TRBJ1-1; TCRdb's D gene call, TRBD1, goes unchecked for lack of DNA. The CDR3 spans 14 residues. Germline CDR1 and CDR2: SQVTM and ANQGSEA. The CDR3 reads CSVGTGGARTEAFF.

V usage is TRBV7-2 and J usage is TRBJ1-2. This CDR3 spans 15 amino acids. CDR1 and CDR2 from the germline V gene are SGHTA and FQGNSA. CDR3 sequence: CASSLGDSGLYGYTF.

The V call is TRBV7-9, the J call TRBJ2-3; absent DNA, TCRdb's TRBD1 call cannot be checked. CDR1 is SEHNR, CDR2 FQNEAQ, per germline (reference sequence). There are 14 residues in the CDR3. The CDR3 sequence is CASSSGQYTDTQYF.

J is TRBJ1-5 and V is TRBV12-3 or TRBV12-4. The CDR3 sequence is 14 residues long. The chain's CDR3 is CASSSAKGNQPQHF.

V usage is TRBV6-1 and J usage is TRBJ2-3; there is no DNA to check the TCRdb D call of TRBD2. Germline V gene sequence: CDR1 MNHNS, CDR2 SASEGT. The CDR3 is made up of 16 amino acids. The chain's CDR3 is CASSKGLAAFTDTQYF.

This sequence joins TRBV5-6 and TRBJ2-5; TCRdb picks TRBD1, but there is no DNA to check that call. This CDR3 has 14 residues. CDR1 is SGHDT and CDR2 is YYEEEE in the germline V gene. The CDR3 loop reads CASSLVTAQETQYF.

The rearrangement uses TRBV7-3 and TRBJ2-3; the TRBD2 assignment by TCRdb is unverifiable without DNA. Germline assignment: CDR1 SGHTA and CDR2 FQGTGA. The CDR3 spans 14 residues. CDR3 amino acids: CASSLTDYPDTQYF.

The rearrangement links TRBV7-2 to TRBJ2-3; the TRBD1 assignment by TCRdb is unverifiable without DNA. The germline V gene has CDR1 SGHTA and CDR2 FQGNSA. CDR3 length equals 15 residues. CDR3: CASSFGQGSGDTQYF.

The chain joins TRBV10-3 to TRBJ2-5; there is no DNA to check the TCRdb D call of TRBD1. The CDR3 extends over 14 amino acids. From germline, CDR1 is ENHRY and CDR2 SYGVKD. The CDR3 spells CAISQGQPSETQYF.

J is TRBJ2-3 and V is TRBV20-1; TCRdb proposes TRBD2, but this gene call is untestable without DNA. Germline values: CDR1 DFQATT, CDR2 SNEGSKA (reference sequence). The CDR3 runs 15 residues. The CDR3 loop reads CSSHSGGKNTDTQYF.

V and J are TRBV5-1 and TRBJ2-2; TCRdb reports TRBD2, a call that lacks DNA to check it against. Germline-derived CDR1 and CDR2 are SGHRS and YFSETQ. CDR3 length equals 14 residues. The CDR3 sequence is CASWGLAGSGELFF. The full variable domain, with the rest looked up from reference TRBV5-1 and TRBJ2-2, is KAGVTQTPRYLIKTRGQQVTLSCSPISGHRSVSWYQQTPGQGLQFLFEYFSETQRNKGNFPGRFSGRQFSNSRSEMNVSTLELGDSALYLCASWGLAGSGELFFGEGSRLTVL.